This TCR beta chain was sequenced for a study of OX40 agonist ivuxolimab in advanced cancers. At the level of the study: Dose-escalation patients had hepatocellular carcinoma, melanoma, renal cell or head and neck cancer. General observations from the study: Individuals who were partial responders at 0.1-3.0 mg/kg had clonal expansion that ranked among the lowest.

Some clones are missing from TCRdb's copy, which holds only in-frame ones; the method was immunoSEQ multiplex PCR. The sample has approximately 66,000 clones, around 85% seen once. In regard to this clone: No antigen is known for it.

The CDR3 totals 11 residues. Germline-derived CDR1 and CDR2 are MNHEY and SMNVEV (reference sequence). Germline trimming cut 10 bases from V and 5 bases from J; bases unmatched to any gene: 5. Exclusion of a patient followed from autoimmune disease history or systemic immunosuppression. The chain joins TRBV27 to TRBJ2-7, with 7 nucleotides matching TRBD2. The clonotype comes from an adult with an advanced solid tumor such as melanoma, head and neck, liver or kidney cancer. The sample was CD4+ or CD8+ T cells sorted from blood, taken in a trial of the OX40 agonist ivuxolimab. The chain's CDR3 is CATHGGNEQYF. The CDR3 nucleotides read TGTGCCACCCACGGGGGGAACGAGCAGTACTTC.